The rows below give T cell receptor beta chains drawn from one sample of a study of OX40 agonist ivuxolimab in advanced cancers. Assay used: immunoSEQ multiplex PCR; TCRdb lists only in-frame clones, some missing. The data hold tens of thousands of clones, with 85% observed a single time. This material consisted of CD4+ or CD8+ T cells sorted from blood, taken in a trial of the OX40 agonist ivuxolimab. These receptors were taken from an adult with an advanced solid tumor such as melanoma, head and neck, liver or kidney cancer. CDR3s include the opening cysteine and the closing phenylalanine or tryptophan. A D gene is named only where the DNA matches it firmly. Where a row states a size, it is once, few, many or the class of an expanded clone; other rows omit it.

j_call,d_call,v_call,clone_size,cdr3_nt,cdr3_aa
TRBJ1-6,.,TRBV30,few,TGTGCCTGGAGTACCGGGACGCGGTCACCCCTCCACTTT,CAWSTGTRSPLHF
TRBJ1-4,TRBD1,TRBV5-4,.,TGTGCCAGCAGCCCGGGGTATAGCCCAGGGGGACGGGATGAAAAACTGTTTTTT,CASSPGYSPGGRDEKLFF
TRBJ2-5,.,TRBV5-1,.,TGCGCCAGCAGCTTGCTCTCGGGCGGGGAGGAGACCCAGTACTTC,CASSLLSGGEETQYF
TRBJ1-2,.,TRBV6-1,.,TGTGCCAGCAGTGAAGTGCAGGGCAACTATGGCTACACCTTC,CASSEVQGNYGYTF
TRBJ2-2,TRBD2,TRBV28,.,TGTGCCAGCATTTTCAGCGGGGGCGACACCGGGGAGCTGTTTTTT,CASIFSGGDTGELFF
TRBJ2-1,TRBD2,TRBV5-1,.,TGCGCCAGCAGCTCAAGCGGGGGACCGAAAAGCTCCTACAATGAGCAGTTCTTC,CASSSSGGPKSSYNEQFF
TRBJ2-1,TRBD1,TRBV5-6,.,TGTGCCAGCAGCAGGTCCGGGACAGGGGCGGACAATGAGCAGTTCTTC,CASSRSGTGADNEQFF
TRBJ1-6,TRBD1,TRBV2,.,TGTGCCAGCAGTGAAGTTGGACAGGGTGCGTCCTATAATTCACCCCTCCACTTT,CASSEVGQGASYNSPLHF
TRBJ2-3,.,TRBV19,.,TGTGCCAGTAGTATAGGACAGGCACCCCGCACAGATACGCAGTATTTT,CASSIGQAPRTDTQYF
TRBJ2-3,TRBD2,TRBV7-2,.,TGTGCCAGCAGCTTAGGACTAGCGGGGGGGCAGGGGCAGTATTTT,CASSLGLAGGQGQYF
TRBJ1-6,TRBD1,TRBV9,.,TGTGCCAGCAGCGTAGAAGGGTCCGGAGGGGGCGGGGAACCCCTCCACTTT,CASSVEGSGGGGEPLHF
TRBJ1-2,.,TRBV15,.,TGTGCCACCAGCAGAGATAAGGGGATCGGAGGCTACACCTTC,CATSRDKGIGGYTF
TRBJ1-1,.,TRBV15,.,TGTGCCACCAGCACGTACGGAGGTGAAGCTTTCTTT,CATSTYGGEAFF
TRBJ2-3,TRBD2,TRBV2,.,TGTGCCAGCAGTGGATTAGCGGGGGGCACAGATACGCAGTATTTT,CASSGLAGGTDTQYF
TRBJ2-7,TRBD2,TRBV9,once,TGTGCCAGCAGCGTATCGGGAGGGTCCTCGAGATCCTACGAGCAGTACTTC,CASSVSGGSSRSYEQYF
TRBJ1-6,.,TRBV18,.,TGTGCCAGCTCACTTACCCGGGGCGGGTATAATTCACCCCTCCACTTT,CASSLTRGGYNSPLHF
TRBJ1-6,.,TRBV6-1,.,TGTGCCAGCAGTGGCCGGGACTCCTATAATTCACCCCTCCACTTT,CASSGRDSYNSPLHF
TRBJ1-5,.,TRBV28,.,TGTGCCAGCAGTTTATTTCCCAGGGAGGGTCAGCCCCAGCATTTT,CASSLFPREGQPQHF
TRBJ2-3,TRBD1,TRBV7-3,.,TGTGCCAGCAGCTTCGTGGGGACAGGCACAGATACGCAGTATTTT,CASSFVGTGTDTQYF
TRBJ1-2,.,TRBV9,.,TGTGCCAGCAGCGCGCGGGACGGAGTCCGAGGCTACACCTTC,CASSARDGVRGYTF
TRBJ2-5,.,TRBV12-5,.,TGTGCTAGTGGTTTGGGCCCAGAGGGGACCCAGTACTTC,CASGLGPEGTQYF
TRBJ2-5,.,TRBV5-1,once,TGCGCCAGCAGCGTAAACAGGGGCGGAGGGTTGGAGACCCAGTACTTC,CASSVNRGGGLETQYF
TRBJ2-5,.,TRBV15,.,TGTGCCACCAGCGCACACTCAAGCGAGACCCAGTACTTC,CATSAHSSETQYF
TRBJ2-2,.,TRBV27,.,TGTGCCAGCAACCGGCCCAACACCGGGGAGCTGTTTTTT,CASNRPNTGELFF
TRBJ2-3,.,TRBV2,once,TGTGCCAGCAGTAAGTTACAAAACACAGATACGCAGTATTTT,CASSKLQNTDTQYF